This is a list of T cell receptor beta chains from one sample in a study of beta chain features in type 1 diabetes. Profiled with immunoSEQ multiplex PCR; TCRdb holds only in-frame clones, not every one. The sample has 110,000 or so clones, about 40% seen once; the top ten hold 0.06% to 0.075%. The specimen was stem cell memory CD4+ T cells from blood. These receptor sequences come from a woman younger than 30 in good health. The CDR3 runs from the conserved cysteine through the conserved F or W. D genes are given only for firm matches. Expanded clones are given a class, and other clones once, few, many or no size at all.

TRBD2,TRBV15,17,TRBJ2-1,few,CATRRTTSGSTGPEQFF,TGTGCCACCAGGCGGACCACTAGCGGGAGTACCGGGCCTGAGCAGTTCTTC
-,TRBV5-1,16,TRBJ1-3,once,CASSLGGHSSGNTIYF,TGCGCCAGCAGCTTGGGAGGACACAGCTCTGGAAACACCATATATTTT
TRBD2,TRBV5-1,15,TRBJ2-1,-,CASRRTGLGANEQFF,TGCGCCAGCAGAAGGACGGGACTAGGAGCCAATGAGCAGTTCTTC
-,TRBV27,15,TRBJ1-2,-,CASSLGPRRGYGYTF,TGTGCCAGCAGTTTAGGACCTCGGAGGGGCTATGGCTACACCTTC
TRBD1,TRBV5-1,14,TRBJ2-7,-,CASRSGTGVYEQYF,TGCGCCAGCAGGTCCGGGACAGGGGTCTACGAGCAGTACTTC
-,TRBV7-2,14,TRBJ2-3,-,CALRRASDTDTQYF,TGTGCCCTGCGCAGGGCTAGCGACACAGATACGCAGTATTTT
-,TRBV2,16,TRBJ2-1,few,CASMLGLHSSYNEQFF,TGTGCCAGCATGCTGGGACTCCACAGCTCCTACAATGAGCAGTTCTTC
TRBD2,TRBV7-2,15,TRBJ2-3,once,CASSGTKRSTDTQYF,TGTGCCAGCAGCGGGACTAAGCGGAGCACAGATACGCAGTATTTT
-,TRBV29-1,12,TRBJ2-7,few,CSVTALSYEQYF,TGCAGCGTTACAGCTCTCTCCTACGAGCAGTACTTC
TRBD1,TRBV7-4,16,TRBJ1-5,once,CASSTRQGLSNQPQHF,TGTGCCAGCAGCACTCGACAGGGCCTGAGCAATCAGCCCCAGCATTTT
TRBD2,TRBV29-1,14,TRBJ2-5,few,CSVEARTRWETQYF,TGCAGCGTTGAAGCCAGGACTAGATGGGAGACCCAGTACTTC
-,TRBV7-2,15,TRBJ2-5,-,CASSNMRRAQETQYF,TGTGCCAGCAGCAATATGAGGCGAGCACAAGAGACCCAGTACTTC
-,TRBV21-1,16,TRBJ2-3,-,CASSKASGSFSDTQYF,TGTGCCAGCAGCAAAGCTAGCGGGAGTTTTTCAGATACGCAGTATTTT
-,TRBV2,14,TRBJ1-5,few,CASSEVLGNQPQHF,TGTGCCAGCAGTGAGGTTTTAGGCAATCAGCCCCAGCATTTT
TRBD1,TRBV2,15,TRBJ2-5,few,CASSPQFRQGETQYF,TGTGCCAGCAGTCCACAATTTAGACAGGGAGAGACCCAGTACTTC
-,TRBV29-1,15,TRBJ1-2,few,CSVEDRGGEDYGYTF,TGCAGCGTTGAAGATCGCGGGGGCGAGGACTATGGCTACACCTTC
-,TRBV7-3,14,TRBJ2-5,few,CASSLTGRGETQYF,TGTGCCAGCAGCTTAACCGGCAGGGGAGAGACCCAGTACTTC
-,TRBV5-5,14,TRBJ1-2,-,CASSSATGDYGYTF,TGTGCCAGCAGCTCGGCGACAGGTGACTATGGCTACACCTTC
-,TRBV5-4,13,TRBJ2-1,few,CASSTPDINEQFF,TGTGCCAGCAGCACACCGGACATCAATGAGCAGTTCTTC
-,TRBV4-3,14,TRBJ1-6,few,CASSQDLYNSPLHF,TGCGCCAGCAGCCAAGATCTCTATAATTCACCCCTCCACTTT
TRBD1,TRBV18,17,TRBJ1-1,-,CASSPDLVGTVNTEAFF,TGTGCCAGCTCACCCGATTTGGTTGGGACAGTGAACACTGAAGCTTTCTTT
-,TRBV28,14,TRBJ2-7,-,CASSPTTGPYEQYF,TGTGCCAGCAGTCCCACGACAGGACCCTACGAGCAGTACTTC
-,TRBV6-6,14,TRBJ1-5,-,CASISTGGNQPQHF,TGTGCCAGCATCTCTACGGGTGGCAATCAGCCCCAGCATTTT
-,TRBV15,14,TRBJ2-7,few,CATSDRQSSYEQYF,TGTGCCACCAGCGACCGACAGAGCTCCTACGAGCAGTACTTC
TRBD1,TRBV29-1,14,TRBJ1-2,-,CSVEETGFWYGYTF,TGCAGCGTTGAAGAGACAGGGTTTTGGTATGGCTACACCTTC
-,TRBV19,18,TRBJ2-2,-,CASSRPISYYANTGELFF,TGTGCCAGTAGTAGGCCCATTTCATACTACGCGAACACCGGGGAGCTGTTTTTT
-,TRBV15,16,TRBJ2-1,-,CATRNQGLSSYNEQFF,TGTGCCACCAGGAATCAGGGGCTCAGCTCCTACAATGAGCAGTTCTTC
TRBD1,TRBV5-1,13,TRBJ1-4,-,CASREGAREKLFF,TGCGCCAGCAGGGAGGGGGCAAGGGAAAAACTGTTTTTT
TRBD2,TRBV5-4,17,TRBJ2-1,-,CASSREGGAVSYNEQFF,TGTGCCAGCAGCCGGGAGGGGGGCGCGGTATCCTACAATGAGCAGTTCTTC
TRBD2,TRBV7-3,15,TRBJ2-3,-,CASSPGLAGLNTQYF,TGTGCCAGCAGCCCTGGACTAGCCGGATTGAATACGCAGTATTTT
-,TRBV25-1,14,TRBJ2-5,few,CASSEGDSQETQYF,TGTGCCAGCAGTGAAGGGGACTCACAAGAGACCCAGTACTTC
-,TRBV4-1,17,TRBJ1-5,few,CASSGVRGRGSNQPQHF,TGCGCCAGCAGCGGGGTCCGGGGGAGGGGAAGCAATCAGCCCCAGCATTTT
TRBD2,TRBV5-4,12,TRBJ2-5,-,CASSAPGGTQYF,TGTGCCAGCAGCGCACCGGGGGGGACCCAGTACTTC
TRBD1,TRBV7-9,19,TRBJ2-6,few,CASSPPTGTVNSGANVLTF,TGTGCCAGCAGCCCCCCGACCGGGACAGTTAATTCTGGGGCCAACGTCCTGACTTTC
TRBD1,TRBV19,16,TRBJ2-1,-,CASSIVRQGLNNEQFF,TGTGCCAGTAGTATAGTCCGACAGGGGCTAAACAATGAGCAGTTCTTC
-,TRBV28,11,TRBJ1-1,-,CASSFFTEAFF,TGTGCCAGCAGTTTCTTCACTGAAGCTTTCTTT
-,TRBV18,13,TRBJ1-2,-,CASSGTTNYGYTF,TGTGCCAGCTCCGGGACAACTAACTATGGCTACACCTTC
-,TRBV4-2,15,TRBJ2-1,few,CARFRTGYGYNEQFF,TGTGCCCGTTTCCGCACAGGCTACGGGTACAATGAGCAGTTCTTC
TRBD2,TRBV6-5,13,TRBJ2-1,-,CASSGSGRAEQFF,TGTGCCAGCAGTGGTAGCGGGAGGGCCGAGCAGTTCTTC
-,TRBV5-4,14,TRBJ2-7,-,CASSLEVGAYEQYF,TGTGCCAGCAGCTTGGAAGTAGGAGCCTACGAGCAGTACTTC
-,TRBV28,14,TRBJ1-2,few,CALQIGGGNYGYTF,TGTGCTCTACAAATCGGGGGGGGGAACTATGGCTACACCTTC